These 15 T cell receptor beta chains came from one sample sequenced in a study of T cells after yellow fever vaccination. Using its own MiXCR run on the 5' RACE reads, TCRdb lists one record per CDR3 protein. The sample records 400,000 to 450,000 distinct CDR3 sequences, 18% being singletons. The material was PBMCs, obtained before the yellow fever booster vaccination. Source of these receptors: a man between 18 and 29 years old who received the YFV17D yellow fever vaccine.

J is TRBJ2-1 and V is TRBV15; D remains ambiguous. The CDR3 totals 14 residues. Per the germline V gene, CDR1 is LNHNV and CDR2 is YYDKDF (reference sequence). The V gene lost 5 bases and the J gene lost 4 bases, with 12 bases spanning the gap. The CDR3 is CATSVRIQYNEQFF. DNA for the CDR3: TGTGCCACCAGCGTTCGGATTCAATACAATGAGCAGTTCTTC.

V usage is TRBV5-5 and J usage is TRBJ2-7; no definite D call. The CDR3 has 13 amino acids. The germline gives CDR1 SGHKS, CDR2 YYEKEE (reference sequence). Between the trimmed V and J ends, which lost 1 base and 3 bases, there was a span of 8 bases. CDR3 protein: CASSLYENYEQYV. CDR3 DNA: TGTGCCAGCAGCTTGTATGAAAACTACGAGCAGTACGTC.

The CDR3 protein is CATSRVGWTDTQYF. The DNA of the CDR3 is TGTGCCACCAGCAGAGTGGGGTGGACAGATACGCAGTATTTT. The chain uses TRBV15 and TRBJ2-3; D uncertain. This CDR3 is built from 14 residues. Germline loops: CDR1 LNHNV, CDR2 YYDKDF (reference sequence). Deletions cut 1 base from V and 3 bases from J, with 8 bases between.

This clonotype was found a few times. The chain couples TRBV12-3 or TRBV12-4 to TRBJ1-5, with no clear D. V shed 6 bases and J shed 5 bases, with 23 bases lying between them. The CDR3 is 17 amino acids. The CDR3 region is CASSYPRARPQDQPQHF. The CDR3 DNA follows: TGTGCCAGCAGCTACCCCCGGGCTAGGCCACAAGATCAGCCCCAGCATTTT.

This sequence joins TRBV7-9 and TRBJ1-6, with 8 nucleotides matching TRBD1. The CDR3 is 15 residues long. The germline gives CDR1 SEHNR, CDR2 FQNEAQ (reference sequence). V shed 5 bases, J shed 9 bases, and the junction held 9 bases outside the gene matches. In DNA form, the CDR3 reads TGTGCCAGCAGCCCCCCCGACAGGGGCCGTTCACCCCTCCACTTT. Translated: CASSPPDRGRSPLHF. The whole variable domain, remainder taken from reference TRBV7-9 and TRBJ1-6, is DTGVSQNPRHKITKRGQNVTFRCDPISEHNRLYWYRQTLGQGPEFLTYFQNEAQLEKSRLLSDRFSAERPKGSFSTLEIQRTEQGDSAMYLCASSPPDRGRSPLHFGNGTRLTVT.

This clonotype was seen only a few times. The chain joins TRBV5-1 to TRBJ2-4; 8 bases map to TRBD2. The CDR3 runs to 14 residues. The V gene end was trimmed by 4 bases and the J gene end by 5 bases; junction bases not matched to a gene: 5. Germline loops: CDR1 SGHRS, CDR2 YFSETQ. CDR3 loop: CASSASAGENIQYF. CDR3 coding DNA: TGCGCCAGCAGCGCCTCAGCGGGGGAAAACATTCAGTACTTC.

V and J are TRBV5-6 and TRBJ2-5, with 7 bases aligning to TRBD2. The CDR3 is 15 residues long. V dropped 4 bases and J dropped 2; count of bases not matched to a gene: 8. The germline V gene has CDR1 SGHDT and CDR2 YYEEEE. CDR3 nucleotide sequence: TGTGCCAGCAGCCCAACTGGGGGGGGGCAAGAGACCCAGTACTTC. It is translated as CASSPTGGGQETQYF.

The chain combines TRBV19 with TRBJ1-2; TRBD1 matches at 9 bases. V shed 10 bases and J 4 bases; nucleotides not matched to a gene: 7. This CDR3 spans 13 amino acids. CDR1 and CDR2 from the germline V gene are LNHDA and SQIVND (reference sequence). DNA of the CDR3: TGTGCCACACAGGGGGCGAACACCTATGGCTACACCTTC. As protein: CATQGANTYGYTF.

This clonotype was recorded a few times. V usage is TRBV5-6 and J usage is TRBJ2-3; 9 nucleotides agree with TRBD1. The V gene's germline CDR1 is SGHDT and CDR2 YYEEEE. Germline trimming cut 4 bases from V and 4 bases from J; bases unmatched to any gene: 10. There are 16 residues in the CDR3. CDR3 DNA sequence: TGTGCCAGCAGCCTTGGGAGGACAGGGGCTGCAGATACGCAGTATTTT. Its protein product is CASSLGRTGAADTQYF.

This clonotype was recorded many times. The gene calls are TRBV4-3 and TRBJ2-1; 7 bases match TRBD1. V lost 7 bases to trimming and J lost 8 bases; unmatched junction nucleotides: 11. This CDR3 has 14 amino acids. Looked up from germline, CDR1 is LGHNA and CDR2 is YSLEER. The CDR3 reads CASTSMRGPYEQFF. Here the CDR3 DNA reads TGCGCCAGCACCTCGATGAGGGGGCCTTATGAGCAGTTCTTC.

The chain has TRBV5-1 and TRBJ2-3, with 10 bases matching TRBD1. Germline CDR1 and CDR2: SGHRS and YFSETQ. V lost 1 base and J lost 4; bases outside the gene matches: 3. This CDR3 has 15 amino acids. As DNA, the CDR3 is TGCGCCAGCAGCTTGTGGGGACAGGGGCCAGATACGCAGTATTTT. Amino acid sequence: CASSLWGQGPDTQYF.

V usage is TRBV7-9 and J usage is TRBJ2-1; D is perhaps TRBD2 (5 bases). Germline values: CDR1 SEHNR, CDR2 FQNEAQ (reference sequence). The CDR3 is made up of 13 amino acids. V gave up 5 bases and J gave up 6 bases, with 11 bases separating them. CDR3 DNA sequence: TGTGCCAGCAGCCCACCGGGAACCAATGAGCAGTTCTTC. It yields the protein CASSPPGTNEQFF.

This clonotype showed up just a few times. This sequence joins TRBV7-9 and TRBJ1-1; 10 nucleotides align to TRBD1. Trimming cost V 5 bases and J 0 bases; bases outside gene matches: 9. CDR1 is SEHNR, CDR2 FQNEAQ, per germline (reference sequence). The CDR3 length is 17 residues. The CDR3 sequence is CASSEIGTGVMNTEAFF. CDR3 bases: TGTGCCAGCAGCGAAATTGGGACAGGGGTCATGAACACTGAAGCTTTCTTT.

This clonotype was recorded many times. This sequence joins TRBV12-3 or TRBV12-4 and TRBJ2-2; perhaps TRBD1 as D (7 bases). There are 14 residues in the CDR3. V was clipped by 7 bases and J by 9 bases, with 18 bases between them. The DNA for the CDR3 is TGTGCCAGCATTACCGGACAGGAGGGCCGGGAGCTGTTTTTT. It yields the protein CASITGQEGRELFF.

This clonotype was recorded many times. The genes are TRBV7-9 and TRBJ2-4, with D perhaps being TRBD1 or TRBD2 (6 bases each). V gave up 1 base and J gave up 6 bases, with 13 bases separating them. Germline loops: CDR1 SEHNR, CDR2 FQNEAQ (reference sequence). The CDR3 runs to 15 residues. CDR3 protein: CASSLDSGGGNIQYF. CDR3 nucleotides: TGTGCCAGCAGCTTAGACTCTGGAGGGGGAAACATTCAGTACTTC.